This record covers a single T cell receptor beta chain. Its specific antigen is unknown. No much larger clonotype is one base removed from it; base qualities were not supplied. The data originate from a study of blood T cell repertoires in COVID-19 (dated by TCRdb to 2020 to 2022). Background on the whole study: The collaborator samples originated in the United States, Italy and Spain and spanned the acute and convalescent phases of COVID-19. The prospective study material was composed of cDNA or gDNA derived from T cells, B-cell-depleted T cells, or PBMCs. Where available, HLA class I and class II types were taken from metadata supplied by the sample provider and were not determined by assay-based typing. Deeply sampled blood TCRbeta repertoires from subjects exposed to, actively infected with, or recovered from COVID-19 were included in the dataset. The samples were drawn from the first 160 participants of the ongoing ImmuneRACE study and from 1,200 or so subjects provided by 6 global collaborators. The repertoires were made available in a free public database intended to serve as a resource for research on the immune response to SARS-CoV-2. Sample metadata almost always included a de-identified subject ID, COVID-19 status, age in years and sex.

Beyond this particular receptor, the publication reports: How much clinical and demographic metadata was included differed by source and by participant, and the metadata was provided uncurated.

The immunoSEQ Assay, a bias-controlled multiplex PCR, was used to amplify TCRbeta CDR3 regions from genomic DNA. Per the authors' processing: The number of nucleated cells in each sample was estimated by amplification of reference gene primers within the assay. To quantify the absolute abundance of each unique TCRbeta CDR3 rearrangement, sequence reads were collapsed and filtered. Productive Simpson clonality was computed per sample as the square root of Simpson's diversity index over productive rearrangements. Here the immuneACCESS table is served through TCRdb, limited to in-frame sequences with V and J called. Missing clones are a known gap in these copies; in checked studies unresolved V genes cover under half, and the rest lacks a known reason. From that table come the V and J calls and clone size; the DNA was used to work out D and trimming. The sample includes 25,000 to 35,000 clones, with 88% observed a single time. The ten biggest clones cover roughly 7.7% of the sample.

One collaborating source in Seattle enrolled patients during active infection and followed them longitudinally through the course of disease. The collaborating institutions used their own protocols to collect whole blood in K2EDTA tubes. For TCRbeta analysis, collaborator samples were shipped as frozen whole blood, as isolated PBMCs, or as DNA extracted from either sample type. Material for sequencing was peripheral blood. The sequence derives from a man between 60 and 70 years old with COVID-19, enrolled during active disease.

DNA sequence: TGTGCCAGCAGCTGGAAGACAGGGGAACGGAACACTGAAGCTTTCTTT. This yields the protein CASSWKTGERNTEAFF. This chain joins TRBV6-6 to TRBJ1-1, with 8 middle bases fitting TRBD1. Sequences MNHNY (CDR1) and SVGAGI (CDR2) are obtained from the germline V gene (reference sequence). The CDR3 has 16 amino acids, counting the end cysteine and phenylalanine. The kept DNA is CDR3 alone, 48 bases in frame from the first base. At the junction V is shortened by 6 bases and J by 1 base; bases outside the gene matches: 10.